Reported below is one T cell receptor beta chain. This sample includes further DNA sequences coding for the same CDR3. Some clones are missing from TCRdb's copy, which holds only in-frame ones; the method was immunoSEQ multiplex PCR. The sample includes some 90,000 clones, approximately 91% of them seen just once. The data originate from a study of T cell responses to AZD1222 COVID-19 vaccine. V shed 2 bases and J 4 bases; nucleotides not matched to a gene: 6. The CDR3 runs to 15 residues. Per germline, CDR1 KGHSH and CDR2 LQKENI. This clonotype was sampled from an adult in good health. Sequenced here: peripheral blood, sampled on day 0 of AZD1222 vaccination. The chain uses TRBV18 and TRBJ2-7; 9 bases are a match to TRBD1. CDR3 nucleotides: TGTGCCAGCTCACCATCGGGGACAGGGACTTACGAGCAGTACTTC. This gives the protein CASSPSGTGTYEQYF.